The 20 T cell receptor beta chains presented below share a single source sample, sequenced in a study of blood T cell repertoires in COVID-19. TCRdb's copy holds only in-frame clones and misses some; the assay was immunoSEQ multiplex PCR. The table shows around 200,000 clones, with more than 70% occurring only once. The sample consisted of PBMCs or T cells enriched from blood (not recorded which). These receptors all come from a man aged 40-50 years with acute COVID-19.

The chain recombines TRBV19 with TRBJ2-7; possibly TRBD1 for D (5 bases). The germline CDR1 and CDR2 sequences are LNHDA and SQIVND (reference sequence). The CDR3 is 12 residues long. The V end lost 5 bases, the J end lost 5 bases, and 10 bases lay between the germline ends. The CDR3 loop is CASSYSGNEQYF. CDR3 nucleotides: TGTGCCAGTAGTTATTCAGGGAACGAGCAGTACTTC.

The V gene is TRBV9, the J gene TRBJ1-2, with no clear D. The length of the CDR3 is 15 residues. Germline V gene data show CDR1 as SGDLS and CDR2 as YYNGEE. V gave up 4 bases and J gave up 0 bases, with 13 bases separating them. This CDR3 reads CASSPYSGSNYGYTF. Written as DNA, the CDR3 is TGTGCCAGCAGCCCCTACAGTGGCTCTAACTATGGCTACACCTTC. Full variable domain (outside the CDR3, taken from reference TRBV9 and TRBJ1-2): DSGVTQTPKHLITATGQRVTLRCSPRSGDLSVYWYQQSLDQGLQFLIQYYNGEERAKGNILERFSAQQFPDLHSELNLSSLELGDSALYFCASSPYSGSNYGYTFGSGTRLTVV.

The chain is built from TRBV6-5 and TRBJ2-5; TRBD1 aligns across 9 bases. Germline CDR1 is MNHEY and CDR2 is SVGAGI. The CDR3 is made up of 15 amino acids. The junction had 8 bases not matched to a gene; V was cut back by 4 bases and J by 5 bases. DNA of the CDR3: TGTGCCAGCAGTTCGCCGGGACAGGGTACCGAGACCCAGTACTTC. It yields the protein CASSSPGQGTETQYF.

V is TRBV19 and J is TRBJ2-7; 7 positions match TRBD1. Germline V gene data show CDR1 as LNHDA and CDR2 as SQIVND (reference sequence). The CDR3 contains 13 residues. The J segment lost 5 bases and the V segment lost 7 bases, leaving 8 bases of the junction unmatched. CDR3 sequence: CASKSRGHHEQYF. The CDR3 bases are TGTGCCAGTAAAAGTAGGGGGCACCACGAGCAGTACTTC.

In its sample, this clone was seen a few times. V and J are TRBV28 and TRBJ1-4; TRBD1 is a possible D gene (5 bases). Germline loops: CDR1 MDHEN, CDR2 SYDVKM. CDR3 length: 14 amino acids. The V end lost 2 bases, the J end lost 7 bases, and 11 bases lay between the germline ends. In nucleotides, the CDR3 is TGTGCCAGCAGTTTAGGGGGGAAGGGTGAAAAACTGTTTTTT. It yields the protein CASSLGGKGEKLFF.

The sample holds one count of this clone. The V gene is TRBV15, the J gene TRBJ2-1; 9 positions match TRBD1. Germline CDR1 LNHNV, CDR2 YYDKDF (reference sequence). The V and J ends lost 5 bases and 4 bases, in that order; junction bases with no gene match: 6. The CDR3 has 15 residues. CDR3 residues: CATSPRGTGYNEQFF. Written as DNA, the CDR3 is TGTGCCACCAGCCCTAGGGGGACAGGGTACAATGAGCAGTTCTTC.

The chain is built from TRBV6-5 and TRBJ1-2; unclear D gene. The length of the CDR3 is 15 residues. The V gene's germline CDR1 is MNHEY and CDR2 SVGAGI. Between the trimmed V and J ends, which lost 11 bases and 4 bases, there was a span of 23 bases. The CDR3 is CASTREVSGFYGYTF. CDR3 in DNA: TGTGCCTCCACAAGGGAGGTTTCCGGATTCTATGGCTACACCTTC.

The chain recombines TRBV6-2 or TRBV6-3 with TRBJ2-7; 8 nucleotides agree with TRBD2. The V and J ends lost 6 bases and 4 bases, in that order; junction bases with no gene match: 11. The CDR3 consists of 15 residues. Germline CDR1 and CDR2: MNHEY and SVGEGT. CDR3 amino acids: CASSKISGGQYEQYF. The DNA of the CDR3 is TGTGCCAGCAGCAAAATTTCGGGGGGGCAATACGAGCAGTACTTC.

The chain employs TRBV12-3 or TRBV12-4 and TRBJ1-2; 7 bases line up with TRBD1. V was clipped by 6 bases and J by 8 bases; unmatched bases: 9. The CDR3 length is 13 residues. In nucleotides, the CDR3 is TGTGCCAGCAGCCTGACAGGGTTCAGCGGCTACACCTTC. Protein: CASSLTGFSGYTF.

The chain joins TRBV6-6 to TRBJ2-1; D uncertain. Trimming shortened V by 6 bases and J by 5 bases, and 11 bases separated the two germline ends. The CDR3 has 13 amino acids. The germline V gene has CDR1 MNHNY and CDR2 SVGAGI (reference sequence). The chain's CDR3 is CASSSDWNNEQFF. For the CDR3, the DNA is TGTGCCAGCAGCTCCGACTGGAACAATGAGCAGTTCTTC.

The rearrangement links TRBV9 to TRBJ2-7, with D perhaps matching TRBD2 (5 bases). The CDR3 loop spans 14 amino acids. With 0 bases removed from V and 5 bases from J, the gap between germline ends came to 12 bases. Germline values: CDR1 SGDLS, CDR2 YYNGEE. CDR3 sequence (DNA): TGTGCCAGCAGCGTAGGAGTGAGCGGCCACGAGCAGTACTTC. This encodes CASSVGVSGHEQYF.

The genes are TRBV7-9 and TRBJ2-7; 8 bases are a match to TRBD2. V lost 3 bases and J lost 5; bases outside the gene matches: 6. The CDR3 loop spans 14 amino acids. Germline CDR1 is SEHNR and CDR2 is FQNEAQ (reference sequence). CDR3 nucleotide sequence: TGTGCCAGCAGCTTGGGACTAGATTTCCACGAGCAGTACTTC. Protein product: CASSLGLDFHEQYF.

V usage is TRBV6-2 or TRBV6-3 and J usage is TRBJ1-2, with D unclear. The CDR3 covers 13 residues. Germline V gene lookup returns CDR1 MNHEY and CDR2 SVGEGT. V lost 5 bases, J lost 4 bases, and 11 bases lay in between. CDR3 nucleotide sequence: TGTGCCAGCAGTACAACAGATCCCTATGGCTACACCTTC. Encoded protein: CASSTTDPYGYTF.

The chain uses TRBV3-1 (or the pseudogene TRBV3-2) and TRBJ2-5; 7 bases agree with TRBD2. Germline lookup yields CDR1 LGHDT and CDR2 YNNKEL (reference sequence). The ends lost 7 bases at V and 4 bases at J; junction bases unmatched: 12. The CDR3 covers 15 residues. In DNA form, the CDR3 reads TGTGCCAGCACCCCGGAGGGAGGGCCGGGAGAGACCCAGTACTTC. As protein: CASTPEGGPGETQYF.

The chain uses TRBV7-3 and TRBJ2-7, with D tentatively TRBD1 (6 bases). The CDR3 is 15 amino acids. The germline V gene has CDR1 SGHTA and CDR2 FQGTGA. Trimming pared 2 bases from V and 2 bases from J, leaving 13 bases between. CDR3 protein: CASSLGPGQAYEQYF. CDR3 bases: TGTGCCAGCAGCTTAGGTCCGGGACAAGCCTACGAGCAGTACTTC.

This rearrangement joins TRBV6-1 to TRBJ1-4, with no clear D. CDR3 length: 16 residues. With 3 bases removed from V and 0 bases from J, the gap between germline ends came to 11 bases. Germline V gives CDR1 MNHNS, CDR2 SASEGT. In nucleotides, the CDR3 is TGTGCCAGCAGTGAGGGGAGTGGAGCAACTAATGAAAAACTGTTTTTT. It yields the protein CASSEGSGATNEKLFF.

CDR3 in amino acids: CASRLRGLTDTQYF. CDR3 DNA sequence: TGTGCCAGCAGATTACGGGGTCTCACAGATACGCAGTATTTT. V is TRBV13 and J is TRBJ2-3; a possible D gene is TRBD2 (5 bases). The V and J ends lost 6 bases and 2 bases respectively, with 12 bases between them. This CDR3 has 14 residues. CDR1 and CDR2 from the germline V gene are PRHDT and FYEKMQ (reference sequence).

This sequence joins TRBV18 and TRBJ2-1, with D maybe TRBD2 (6 bases). Trimming left V 6 bases short and J 0 bases short, with 12 bases between. Germline V CDR1 and CDR2: KGHSH, LQKENI. CDR3 length equals 15 residues. CDR3 DNA: TGTGCCAGCTCCCAGGAGGGTCGCTCCTACAATGAGCAGTTCTTC. Protein sequence: CASSQEGRSYNEQFF.

The rearrangement links TRBV9 to TRBJ1-1; possible D gene TRBD1, 5 bases. Trimming removed 8 bases at V and 2 bases at J, with 16 bases between. The CDR3 consists of 14 residues. The V gene's germline CDR1 is SGDLS and CDR2 YYNGEE. CDR3 region: CASRGNSPNTEAFF. CDR3 nucleotide sequence: TGTGCCAGTCGGGGGAACTCCCCCAACACTGAAGCTTTCTTT.

The chain carries TRBV5-6 and TRBJ2-2; tentative D call: TRBD1 (6 bases). V was clipped by 3 bases and J by 8 bases, with 23 bases between them. Germline assignment: CDR1 SGHDT and CDR2 YYEEEE. This CDR3 region has 17 residues. CDR3 DNA sequence: TGTGCCAGCAGCTCCACCTGGGACAACTCTTTAATTGGGGAGCTGTTTTTT. This encodes CASSSTWDNSLIGELFF.